One T cell receptor (beta chain) is described in this entry. Its target is unknown. This entry belongs to a study of T cell responses to AZD1222 COVID-19 vaccine. Study-level points and caveats: Unmutated variant regions are reportedly targeted by nearly half of spike-specific TCRs. Donors skewed white British and female; clonal diversity was possibly underestimated.

The protocol was immunoSEQ multiplex PCR, while the TCRdb copy is restricted to in-frame clones and leaves out a portion. The repertoire holds 150,000 to 200,000 clones, approximately 94% seen once, with roughly 4.6% in the top ten. Pooling covered second doses at about 4 or about 12 weeks. Germline V lookup: CDR1 SEHNR, CDR2 FQNEAQ (reference sequence). V lost 4 bases to trimming and J lost 2 bases, with 12 bases between them. The CDR3 is 14 amino acids. Here the sequenced sample was peripheral blood, taken 28 days after the second AZD1222 dose. The source of this sequence is an adult who received the AZD1222 COVID-19 vaccine. V and J are TRBV7-9 and TRBJ2-7; D is ambiguous. The CDR3 sequence is CASSSRDQAYEQYF. DNA of the CDR3: TGTGCCAGCAGCTCTAGAGACCAGGCCTACGAGCAGTACTTC.